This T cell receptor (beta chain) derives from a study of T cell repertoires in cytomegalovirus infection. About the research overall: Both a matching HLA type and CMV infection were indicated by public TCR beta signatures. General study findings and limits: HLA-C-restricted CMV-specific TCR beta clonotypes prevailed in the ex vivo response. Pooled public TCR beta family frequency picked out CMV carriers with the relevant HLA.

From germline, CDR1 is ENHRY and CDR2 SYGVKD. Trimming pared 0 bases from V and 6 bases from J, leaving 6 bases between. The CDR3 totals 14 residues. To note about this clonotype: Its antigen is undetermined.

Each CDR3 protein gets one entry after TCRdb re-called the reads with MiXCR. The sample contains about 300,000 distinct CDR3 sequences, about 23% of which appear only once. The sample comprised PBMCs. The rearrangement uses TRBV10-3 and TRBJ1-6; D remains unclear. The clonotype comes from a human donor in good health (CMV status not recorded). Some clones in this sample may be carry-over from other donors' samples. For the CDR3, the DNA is TGTGCCATCAGTGAGTCGGGGAGTAATTCACCCCTCCACTTT. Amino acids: CAISESGSNSPLHF.